This T cell receptor (beta chain) was retrieved from a study of naive and memory T cell subsets. V shed 0 bases, J shed 13 bases, and the junction held 7 bases outside the gene matches. The CDR3 is 14 residues long. Germline V gene data show CDR1 as SGDLS and CDR2 as YYNGEE. The library had UMIs added by 3' ligation of an oligonucleotide to TCR cDNA. Four PCR rounds used nested alpha and beta constant region primers plus the SP2 primer. Via MiXCR, TCRdb re-called the 5' RACE reads, giving one row per CDR3 protein. The sample has about 59,000 distinct CDR3 sequences, approximately 8.5% seen once. V is TRBV9 and J is TRBJ2-7; 13 bases agree with TRBD2. This TCR was sampled from a female donor in good health. CDR3 nucleotides: TGTGCCAGCAGCGTAGGGGGGACTAGCGGGGACAGATACTTC. It codes for CASSVGGTSGDRYF.